This T cell receptor beta chain was captured in a study of T cell clonality in common variable immunodeficiency. Study-wide results and caveats: CVID patient heterogeneity limited repertoire-clinical complication correlations. TCRbeta clonality was increased in CVID versus healthy controls.

Profiling relied on immunoSEQ multiplex PCR, and the TCRdb table lists in-frame clones only, not all of them. The sample includes 40,000 or so clones, none of them occurring once. This CDR3 has 15 residues. In germline, CDR1 is KGHSH, CDR2 LQKENI. Most patients and controls had Caucasian heritage. This clone was counted between two and nine times. Antigen specificity is unknown. This clone may be a read error of a much larger clone one base away. The CDR3 goes on 3 residues after the read ends, and that part is filled in from the germline J gene. The chain uses TRBV18 and TRBJ1-4, with 8 bases matching TRBD1. This TCR came from a person aged 18 to 70 in good health. The sequenced material came from peripheral blood mononuclear cells. Incomplete CDR3 DNA: TGTGCCAGCTCAGCACAGGGGGTAGGGGCCAACGTA. As protein: CASSAQGVGANV. The CDR3 in full is CASSAQGVGANVLFF.